The rows below give T cell receptor beta chains drawn from one sample of a study of cytomegalovirus exposure and HLA in healthy donors. Produced via immunoSEQ multiplex PCR; TCRdb's table is partial and in-frame only. The sample totals over 65,000 clones; its top ten clones hold about 4.2%. The source material was PBMCs. The receptors derive from a man aged 25-45 years in good health and CMV-seronegative. Both conserved end residues are part of each CDR3. The D gene is left open where the match is weak.

j_call: TRBJ1-1; d_call: TRBD1; v_call: TRBV7-9; cdr3_nt: TGTGCCAGCAGCTCCCAACAGGGGGAGAACACTGAAGCTTTCTTT; cdr3_aa: CASSSQQGENTEAFF
j_call: TRBJ2-3; d_call: NA; v_call: TRBV11-3; cdr3_nt: TGTGCCAGCAGCTTACTCACGGGACTGACAGATACGCAGTATTTT; cdr3_aa: CASSLLTGLTDTQYF
j_call: TRBJ1-2; d_call: TRBD1; v_call: TRBV4-1; cdr3_nt: TGCGCCAGCAGCCACATCCTGGGGACAGGGGGCGCAGTGAGTGGCTACACCTTC; cdr3_aa: CASSHILGTGGAVSGYTF
j_call: TRBJ2-7; d_call: TRBD1; v_call: TRBV28; cdr3_nt: TGTGCCAGCAGTCAACTACAGGGGATCGGTCACGAGCAGTACTTC; cdr3_aa: CASSQLQGIGHEQYF
j_call: TRBJ2-7; d_call: NA; v_call: TRBV2; cdr3_nt: TGTGCCAGCAGTCTTGGGCTGATTTCTTCCTACGAGCAGTACTTC; cdr3_aa: CASSLGLISSYEQYF
j_call: TRBJ1-1; d_call: TRBD1; v_call: TRBV18; cdr3_nt: TGTGCCAGCTCACTTGGACAGGGGGAGAACACTGAAGCTTTCTTT; cdr3_aa: CASSLGQGENTEAFF
j_call: TRBJ2-5; d_call: NA; v_call: TRBV27; cdr3_nt: TGTGCCAGCAGTATATCGGGCGAAGAGACCCAGTACTTC; cdr3_aa: CASSISGEETQYF
j_call: TRBJ1-6; d_call: TRBD1; v_call: TRBV12-5; cdr3_nt: TGTGCTAGTGGTTTGCACAGGGGTCCCGTTAATTCACCCCTCCACTTT; cdr3_aa: CASGLHRGPVNSPLHF
j_call: TRBJ2-2; d_call: NA; v_call: TRBV6-4; cdr3_nt: TGTGCCAGCAGTGACTCTGAAGGGGGCACCGGGGAGCTGTTTTTT; cdr3_aa: CASSDSEGGTGELFF
j_call: TRBJ2-3; d_call: TRBD2; v_call: TRBV5-4; cdr3_nt: TGTGCCAGCAGCACCGGACTAGCACGCAACACAGATACGCAGTATTTT; cdr3_aa: CASSTGLARNTDTQYF
j_call: TRBJ1-4; d_call: NA; v_call: TRBV4-3; cdr3_nt: TGCGCCAGCAGCCAGGGCGACGTTGCAACTAATGAAAAACTGTTTTTT; cdr3_aa: CASSQGDVATNEKLFF
j_call: TRBJ2-5; d_call: NA; v_call: TRBV10-3; cdr3_nt: TGTGCCATCAAAAAAAGTGGGAGTGGACAAGAGACCCAGTACTTC; cdr3_aa: CAIKKSGSGQETQYF
j_call: TRBJ1-4; d_call: NA; v_call: TRBV15; cdr3_nt: TGTGCCACCAGCAGAGGGGGCGCCTATCAAAAACTGTTTTTT; cdr3_aa: CATSRGGAYQKLFF
j_call: TRBJ2-2; d_call: NA; v_call: TRBV7-6; cdr3_nt: TGTGCCAGCAGCTTAGGGGGTGGAGGCGGGGAGCTGTTTTTT; cdr3_aa: CASSLGGGGGELFF
j_call: TRBJ1-1; d_call: TRBD1; v_call: TRBV18; cdr3_nt: TGTGCCAGCTCACCATACGGAGGGAAGGCAGGGGGCACTGAAGCTTTCTTT; cdr3_aa: CASSPYGGKAGGTEAFF
j_call: TRBJ2-7; d_call: TRBD2; v_call: TRBV5-4; cdr3_nt: TGTGCCAGCAGCAGGACTAGCGCCTACGAGCAGTACTTC; cdr3_aa: CASSRTSAYEQYF
j_call: TRBJ2-3; d_call: NA; v_call: TRBV9; cdr3_nt: TGTGCCAGCAGCCCCGGTTCTTCGGAGGGACAGTATTTT; cdr3_aa: CASSPGSSEGQYF